This TCR beta chain is from a study of blood T cell repertoires in COVID-19. About the research overall: Whether acute or convalescent, the COVID-19 samples came from the United States, Italy and Spain. T cells, B-cell-depleted T cells, or PBMCs provided the cDNA or gDNA that served as material.

Authors' processing steps: Using reference gene primer amplification, nucleated cell counts were estimated. Clones were read by immunoSEQ multiplex PCR, and TCRdb kept only the in-frame ones, dropping some. V and J calls plus clone size are reproduced from that table; the DNA served to infer D and trimming. The sample yields under 350,000 clones, 85% to 90% seen once. The junction had 2 bases not matched to a gene; V was cut back by 0 bases and J by 3 bases. CDR1 is SGHTS and CDR2 is YDEGEE in the germline V gene. The length of the CDR3 is 14 residues. The rearrangement uses TRBV5-8 and TRBJ1-2; 7 nucleotides agree with TRBD1. The receptor's source is an older man with acute or convalescent COVID-19. The source material was peripheral blood. The CDR3, as DNA: TGTGCCAGCAGCTTGGTTGGGACAGACTATGGCTACACCTTC. Amino acids: CASSLVGTDYGYTF.